A single sample gave rise to the 27 T cell receptor beta chains below, sequenced in a study of T cells in Graves' hyperthyroidism and ophthalmopathy (dated by TCRdb to the late 2010s). To prepare the library, multiplex PCR was applied. Sequencing instrument: Illumina HiSeq 2000. The TCR beta CDR3 regions were amplified from RNA transcripts. A first-round RT-PCR of the TCR CDR3 used the HTBI primer set with the Qiagen OneStep RT-PCR kit. The public sequencing data were trimmed at Q25 with fastp and processed into clonotypes with MiXCR by TCRdb, which kept only in-frame beta chains. A single entry per CDR3 protein holds the most common genes and DNA from its merged rows. This sample has 340,000 or so distinct CDR3 sequences in its table, and roughly a fifth of those were observed once. The top ten clones comprise around half of the sample. The specimen sequenced was blood. The source of these receptors is a woman in her forties or fifties with Graves' hyperthyroidism.

This clonotype was counted only a few times. V usage is TRBV9 and J usage is TRBJ2-3; D tentatively fits TRBD1 or TRBD2 (7 bases each). The CDR3 covers 14 residues. The germline V and J ends were trimmed by 0 bases and 8 bases, with 13 bases remaining between them. CDR1 and CDR2 (germline): SGDLS, YYNGEE. The CDR3 nucleotides read TGTGCCAGCAGCGTAGCAGGGGGGGATAGTACGCAGTATTTT. It yields the protein CASSVAGGDSTQYF.

This clonotype was counted at least ten times. The chain carries TRBV5-1 and TRBJ1-1; the D is unclear. V lost 4 bases and J lost 3, with 13 bases in between. The CDR3 has 14 amino acids. The germline V gene encodes CDR1 SGHRS and CDR2 YFSETQ. The CDR3 DNA reads as TGCGCCAGCAGCCCGCGGGCCGACTACACTGAAGCTTTCTTT. It yields the protein CASSPRADYTEAFF.

In its sample, this clonotype was seen many times. The chain uses TRBV10-3 and TRBJ1-2; D perhaps matches TRBD1 (5 bases). Germline V gives CDR1 ENHRY, CDR2 SYGVKD. V gave up 6 bases and J gave up 0 bases, with 11 bases separating them. The CDR3 has 14 residues. The CDR3 sequence: CAISPGTPNYGYTF. The CDR3 DNA reads as TGTGCCATCAGCCCCGGGACCCCTAACTATGGCTACACCTTC.

The rearrangement links TRBV7-9 to TRBJ2-4; 8 bases line up with TRBD1. The CDR3 has 16 amino acids. Germline V gene sequence: CDR1 SEHNR, CDR2 FQNEAQ (reference sequence). With V trimmed by 4 bases and J by 3 bases, 8 bases remained unmatched. In DNA, the CDR3 is TGTGCCAGCAGCTCGCAGGGGGCGCAGGGCAAAAACATTCAGTACTTC. Its protein product is CASSSQGAQGKNIQYF.

V and J are TRBV2 and TRBJ2-7; the match to TRBD2 covers 8 bases. Germline CDR1 and CDR2: SNHLY and FYNNEI. The CDR3 totals 15 residues. The J segment lost 3 bases and the V segment lost 1 base, leaving 5 bases of the junction unmatched. The CDR3: CASSEEGLGVYEQYF. CDR3 bases: TGTGCCAGCAGTGAAGAGGGACTAGGAGTCTACGAGCAGTACTTC.

This clonotype was recorded many times. Written as DNA, the CDR3 is TGTGCCAGTAGGCCTAGCGGGAGAGGAGGCAATGAGCAGTTCTTC. Its protein product is CASRPSGRGGNEQFF. The chain employs TRBV19 and TRBJ2-1, with 10 positions matching TRBD2. CDR1 LNHDA and CDR2 SQIVND come from the germline V gene (reference sequence). The CDR3 has 15 residues. V lost 6 bases and J lost 6; bases outside the gene matches: 8.

The chain combines TRBV19 with TRBJ2-7; 14 bases line up with TRBD2. The CDR3 sequence is 16 residues long. Germline trimming cut 8 bases from V and 2 bases from J; bases unmatched to any gene: 8. Germline V CDR1 and CDR2: LNHDA, SQIVND (reference sequence). The CDR3 protein is CASEPGLAGDTYEQYF. DNA of the CDR3: TGTGCCAGTGAACCGGGACTAGCGGGAGACACCTACGAGCAGTACTTC.

In its sample, this clonotype was seen many times. The chain recombines TRBV10-3 with TRBJ2-2; D could derive from TRBD1 or TRBD2 (5 bases each). Germline V CDR1 and CDR2: ENHRY, SYGVKD. The length of the CDR3 is 17 residues. Between the trimmed V and J ends, which lost 3 bases and 1 base, there was a span of 15 bases. CDR3 amino acids: CAISDRRPRGNTGELFF. Here the CDR3 DNA reads TGTGCCATCAGTGACCGTCGCCCGAGGGGGAACACCGGGGAGCTGTTTTTT.

This clonotype appeared many times. CDR3: CASSIIGSYGYTF. Written as DNA, the CDR3 is TGTGCCAGCAGTATTATAGGGTCCTATGGCTACACCTTC. This chain connects TRBV28 to TRBJ1-2; D is unresolved. CDR3 size: 13 residues. The germline V gene has CDR1 MDHEN and CDR2 SYDVKM. V lost 5 bases to trimming and J lost 4 bases, with 11 bases between them.

The table lists this clonotype with a few counts. The V and J genes are TRBV18 and TRBJ2-2; possible D gene TRBD1, 6 bases. Germline V gene data show CDR1 as KGHSH and CDR2 as LQKENI. V lost 3 bases and J 1 base, leaving 12 bases between the germline ends. There are 16 residues in the CDR3. CDR3 protein: CASSPQMGQNTGELFF. The CDR3 DNA reads TGTGCCAGCTCACCGCAAATGGGACAGAACACCGGGGAGCTGTTTTTT.

Note on this clonotype: Since a much larger clone is just one base distant, this may be a read error. V usage is TRBV30 and J usage is TRBJ1-5; 9 bases match TRBD1. Germline V gene lookup returns CDR1 GTSNPN and CDR2 SVGIG (reference sequence). This CDR3 spans 14 amino acids. Trimming at V came to 8 bases and at J to 0 bases, leaving 5 bases not matched to a gene. CDR3 in DNA: TGTGCCATTACAGGGGGCGTTAGCAATCAGCCCCAGCATTTT. Translating it yields CAITGGVSNQPQHF.

In regard to this clonotype: Being one base from a much bigger clone, this may be a read error. The chain links TRBV20-1 to TRBJ2-6; D gene unclear. CDR1 is DFQATT and CDR2 is SNEGSKA in the germline V gene (reference sequence). The CDR3 is made up of 14 amino acids. V was pared by 3 bases and J by 0 bases, with 6 bases between. CDR3 nucleotide sequence: TGCAGTGCTAGTGATCTCTCTGGGGCCAACGTCCTGACTTTC. Its translation is CSASDLSGANVLTF.

This clonotype was recorded many times. The rearrangement links TRBV7-3 to TRBJ2-5; no definite D call. Germline assignment: CDR1 SGHTA and CDR2 FQGTGA. The CDR3 has 14 residues. Trimming shortened V by 5 bases and J by 1 base, and 11 bases separated the two germline ends. CDR3 coding DNA: TGTGCCAGCAGCCTCGCGGTCAGCCAAGAGACCCAGTACTTC. It specifies CASSLAVSQETQYF.

This clonotype was seen many times. This rearrangement joins TRBV7-9 to TRBJ1-5; D gene unclear. The CDR3 is 16 residues long. V shed 0 bases and J shed 4 bases, with 13 bases lying between them. The V gene's germline CDR1 is SEHNR and CDR2 FQNEAQ (reference sequence). In DNA, the CDR3 is TGTGCCAGCAGCTTAGCCACGACTGCGGGGAATCAGCCCCAGCATTTT. Translation: CASSLATTAGNQPQHF.

The rearrangement uses TRBV6-1 and TRBJ2-1, with D perhaps TRBD2 (6 bases). Deletions cut 6 bases from V and 0 bases from J, with 12 bases between. CDR3 length: 15 residues. Germline CDR1 is MNHNS and CDR2 is SASEGT. CDR3 amino acids: CASSRGLSSYNEQFF. The DNA for the CDR3 is TGTGCCAGCAGCCGGGGGTTGAGCTCCTACAATGAGCAGTTCTTC.

This clonotype was seen repeatedly, ten times or more. The rearrangement uses TRBV27 and TRBJ2-7; the D gene is possibly TRBD2 (6 bases). Per the germline V gene, CDR1 is MNHEY and CDR2 is SMNVEV (reference sequence). Trimming pared 3 bases from V and 3 bases from J, leaving 12 bases between. This CDR3 region has 14 residues. The CDR3: CASSFGSRGYEQYF. In nucleotides, the CDR3 is TGTGCCAGCAGTTTCGGGAGTAGGGGCTACGAGCAGTACTTC.

The chain combines TRBV9 with TRBJ2-3, with D uncertain. This CDR3 has 11 amino acids. Trimming cost V 4 bases and J 4 bases, with 4 bases left between them. Germline V gene lookup returns CDR1 SGDLS and CDR2 YYNGEE. This CDR3 is CASSTSDTQYF. Here the CDR3 DNA reads TGTGCCAGCAGCACTTCAGATACGCAGTATTTT.

This clonotype was recorded many times. The V call is TRBV20-1, the J call TRBJ1-1; 8 bases are shared with TRBD1. The junction had 4 bases not matched to a gene; V was cut back by 0 bases and J by 4 bases. The CDR3 sequence is 14 residues long. Germline V CDR1 and CDR2: DFQATT, SNEGSKA (reference sequence). The CDR3 loop is CSARDPTGGTEAFF. Here the CDR3 DNA reads TGCAGTGCTAGAGATCCCACAGGGGGCACTGAAGCTTTCTTT.

This clonotype was observed at least ten times. CDR3 sequence (DNA): TGTGCCAGCGCCAGGGGAGGGAAAGAGACCCAGTACTTC. This translates into CASARGGKETQYF. The chain links TRBV5-5 to TRBJ2-5; D is perhaps TRBD2 (7 bases). The germline CDR1 and CDR2 sequences are SGHKS and YYEKEE (reference sequence). V lost 7 bases to trimming and J lost 3 bases, with 13 bases between them. This CDR3 spans 13 amino acids.

This clonotype was seen at least ten times. V usage is TRBV12-3 or TRBV12-4 and J usage is TRBJ2-1, with 15 bases fitting TRBD2. This CDR3 comprises 15 residues. Trimming took 4 bases from V and 8 from J; bases not matched to a gene: 3. The CDR3 DNA reads TGTGCCAGCAGTTCCGGACTAGCGGGGGGGCATGAGCAGTTCTTC. It codes for CASSSGLAGGHEQFF.

This clonotype occurred many times. This chain joins TRBV11-2 and TRBJ1-5, with D perhaps matching TRBD1 (5 bases). V was clipped by 2 bases and J by 5 bases, with 13 bases between them. This CDR3 is built from 15 residues. Per germline, CDR1 SGHAT and CDR2 FQNNGV. The CDR3 spells CASSLRGRADQPQHF. In DNA, the CDR3 is TGTGCCAGCAGCTTAAGGGGCAGGGCAGATCAGCCCCAGCATTTT.

This clonotype has at least ten counts. The gene calls are TRBV24-1 and TRBJ1-4, with 12 nucleotides matching TRBD1. The CDR3 spans 15 residues. Trimming cost V 11 bases and J 7 bases; bases outside gene matches: 10. CDR1 is KGHDR, CDR2 SFDVKD, per germline. The CDR3 nucleotides are TGTGCCAACGGGACAGGGGGCCTACCAGGTGAAAAACTGTTTTTT. This gives the protein CANGTGGLPGEKLFF.

Remarks on this clonotype: This may arise from a read error, as a much more abundant clone is one base away. The chain couples TRBV6-1 to TRBJ2-2; 11 nucleotides match TRBD1. This CDR3 is 17 amino acids long. Germline CDR1 MNHNS, CDR2 SASEGT. CDR3 nucleotide sequence: TGTGCCGGCAGCCTCGGACAGGGGGCCGTAGGGCCCGGGGAGCTGTTTTTT. This codes for CAGSLGQGAVGPGELFF.

This clonotype was found many times. The rearrangement uses TRBV30 and TRBJ2-6; D is perhaps TRBD1 or TRBD2 (5 bases each). With 2 bases removed from V and 0 bases from J, the gap between germline ends came to 14 bases. This CDR3 has 17 amino acids. Germline CDR1 reads GTSNPN; CDR2 reads SVGIG (reference sequence). CDR3 nucleotide sequence: TGTGCCTGGAGTAGGGGACCAGGATCCTCTGGGGCCAACGTCCTGACTTTC. This sequence encodes CAWSRGPGSSGANVLTF.

The rearrangement joins TRBV12-3 or TRBV12-4 to TRBJ1-2; D perhaps matches TRBD1 (6 bases). V lost 3 bases to trimming and J lost 6 bases, with 17 bases between them. This CDR3 has 15 amino acids. The CDR3 protein is CASSFGGSVGNGYTF. The CDR3 DNA follows: TGTGCCAGCAGTTTTGGGGGCTCGGTTGGTAATGGCTACACCTTC.

This clonotype was observed many times. The V gene is TRBV28, the J gene TRBJ2-3; D is perhaps TRBD1 (5 bases). The V and J ends lost 7 bases and 2 bases respectively, with 19 bases between them. The CDR3 has 16 amino acids. From germline, CDR1 is MDHEN and CDR2 SYDVKM. CDR3 sequence reads: CASTVLGVENTDTQYF. CDR3 bases: TGTGCCAGCACAGTTTTAGGGGTCGAGAACACAGATACGCAGTATTTT.

On this clonotype: One end of the junction does not line up with germline, which may come from a read error. V is TRBV5-1 and J is TRBJ2-2; 12 nucleotides line up with TRBD2. The CDR3 totals 18 residues. CDR1 is SGHRS, CDR2 YFSETQ, per germline. CDR3 amino acids: CASSHGSTSGRFTGELFF. The DNA for the CDR3 is TGTGCCAGCAGCCACGGAAGCACTAGCGGGAGGTTCACCGGGGAGCTGTTTTTT.